The T cell receptor (beta chain) described here comes from a study of T cells in Graves' hyperthyroidism and ophthalmopathy. Overall study results and limits: Model output signaled ophthalmopathy a median approximately 6 months ahead of onset. Blood also carried most thyroid clonotypes expanded above 0.001.

Calling Graves' hyperthyroidism stable meant ophthalmopathy did not progress within 18 months. PBMCs were obtained from about 9.9 ml fresh peripheral blood. It was RNA transcripts that yielded the amplified TCR beta CDR3 regions. During a first-round RT-PCR of the TCR CDR3, the HTBI primer set was used. TCRdb re-called the multiplex PCR reads through MiXCR, storing one row per CDR3 protein. The sample holds around 700,000 distinct CDR3 sequences, 35% seen once. The CDR3 extends over 18 amino acids. J lost 1 base, V lost 5 bases, and 14 bases had no gene match. Germline V CDR1 and CDR2: SGHTA, FQGTGA. Concerning this clonotype itself: Its antigen is as yet unknown.

The rearrangement joins TRBV7-3 to TRBJ1-5; TRBD1 matches at 7 bases. The sequencing sample was made of blood. The source is a woman aged 40 to 55 with Graves' hyperthyroidism. The CDR3 DNA follows: TGTGCCAGCAGCCAGACAGGGACCGTTGGAATAAGCAATCAGCCCCAGCATTTT. This gives the protein CASSQTGTVGISNQPQHF. The full variable domain, its missing parts supplied by reference TRBV7-3 and TRBJ1-5, is GAGVSQTPSNKVTEKGKYVELRCDPISGHTALYWYRQSLGQGPEFLIYFQGTGAADDSGLPNDRFFAVRPEGSVSTLKIQRTERGDSAVYLCASSQTGTVGISNQPQHFGDGTRLSIL.